The 16 T cell receptor beta chains listed next were all sequenced from one sample in a study of T cells in localized non-small cell lung cancer. The assay was immunoSEQ multiplex PCR, and TCRdb's table has in-frame clones only and misses some. The sample holds some 16,000 clones; about 91% are singletons and the top ten take 25% to 30%. The sequenced sample was peripheral blood, obtained before any cancer treatment. The source of these receptors is a female donor over 55 with stage III squamous cell lung carcinoma.

CDR3 bases: TGTGCCAGCAGTTCAGGGACAGGGGTTGATCAGCCCCAGCATTTT. Protein: CASSSGTGVDQPQHF. The genes are TRBV28 and TRBJ1-5, with TRBD1 identical over 10 bases. The CDR3 runs to 15 residues. V was pared by 4 bases and J by 5 bases, with 5 bases of the junction left unmatched. The V gene's germline CDR1 is MDHEN and CDR2 SYDVKM.

This clone was seen once. V and J are TRBV30 and TRBJ2-5; D could derive from TRBD1 or TRBD2 (5 bases each). Germline CDR1 reads GTSNPN; CDR2 reads SVGIG (reference sequence). CDR3 length: 13 amino acids. V was cut by 0 bases and J by 5 bases, with 10 bases left in between. For the CDR3, the DNA is TGTGCCTGGAGTGTTGGGGGAAGGGAGACCCAGTACTTC. Residues: CAWSVGGRETQYF.

This chain joins TRBV6-5 and TRBJ2-7; 8 bases match TRBD1. V lost 7 bases, J lost 6 bases, and 8 bases stayed unmatched. The CDR3 has 13 residues. The germline gives CDR1 MNHEY, CDR2 SVGAGI. This CDR3 reads CASTDRGNSEQYF. The CDR3 DNA reads as TGTGCCAGCACCGACAGGGGAAATTCCGAGCAGTACTTC.

The V gene is TRBV2, the J gene TRBJ2-7; D is uncertain. This CDR3 region has 13 residues. V dropped 0 bases and J dropped 4 bases, with 7 bases sitting between them. Germline CDR1 and CDR2: SNHLY and FYNNEI. CDR3 residues: CASSEAPQYEQYF. Written as DNA, the CDR3 is TGTGCCAGCAGTGAAGCGCCTCAATACGAGCAGTACTTC. The full variable domain, completed using reference TRBV2 and TRBJ2-7, is EPEVTQTPSHQVTQMGQEVILRCVPISNHLYFYWYRQILGQKVEFLVSFYNNEISEKSEIFDDQFSVERPDGSNFTLKIRSTKLEDSAMYFCASSEAPQYEQYFGPGTRLTVT.

CDR3 protein: CSVEGDRGPGYTF. For the CDR3, the DNA is TGCAGCGTTGAAGGTGACAGGGGGCCTGGCTACACCTTC. The V gene is TRBV29-1, the J gene TRBJ1-2, with 10 positions matching TRBD1. CDR1 and CDR2 (germline): SQVTM, ANQGSEA. The CDR3 has 13 amino acids. J gave up 7 bases and V 1 base, and 3 bases lay outside the gene matches. Based on the CDR3 plus reference TRBV29-1 and TRBJ1-2, the full variable domain is SAVISQKPSRDICQRGTSLTIQCQVDSQVTMMFWYRQQPGQSLTLIATANQGSEATYESGFVIDKFPISRPNLTFSTLTVSNMSPEDSSIYLCSVEGDRGPGYTFGSGTRLTVV.

V usage is TRBV11-2 and J usage is TRBJ2-7; no firm D call. V lost 6 bases to trimming and J lost 7 bases, with 19 bases between them. Germline CDR1 and CDR2: SGHAT and FQNNGV. There are 14 residues in the CDR3. CDR3 residues: CASSAGGSLREQYF. The DNA for the CDR3 is TGTGCCAGCAGTGCAGGCGGTTCTCTTCGGGAGCAGTACTTC. Combining the CDR3 with reference TRBV11-2 and TRBJ2-7 gives the whole variable domain EAGVAQSPRYKIIEKRQSVAFWCNPISGHATLYWYQQILGQGPKLLIQFQNNGVVDDSQLPKDRFSAERLKGVDSTLKIQPAKLEDSAVYLCASSAGGSLREQYFGPGTRLTVT.

Comment on this clone: Other DNA sequences within the sample encode an identical CDR3. The chain carries TRBV9 and TRBJ1-2; TRBD1 aligns across 7 bases. CDR3 length equals 16 residues. V lost 0 bases and J lost 6; bases outside the gene matches: 11. From germline, CDR1 is SGDLS and CDR2 YYNGEE. CDR3 DNA sequence: TGTGCCAGCAGCGTAGGGGGGGGAGGGGGCGAGAATGGCTACACCTTC. It specifies CASSVGGGGGENGYTF.

V and J are TRBV2 and TRBJ2-1; D remains ambiguous. Germline CDR1 is SNHLY and CDR2 is FYNNEI. V lost 4 bases and J 4 bases, leaving 8 bases between the germline ends. This CDR3 is 13 amino acids long. The DNA of the CDR3 is TGTGCCAGCAGTGGGCACCTTTACAATGAGCAGTTCTTC. Translated, it gives CASSGHLYNEQFF. The full variable domain, in which reference TRBV2 and TRBJ2-1 provide the parts outside the CDR3, is EPEVTQTPSHQVTQMGQEVILRCVPISNHLYFYWYRQILGQKVEFLVSFYNNEISEKSEIFDDQFSVERPDGSNFTLKIRSTKLEDSAMYFCASSGHLYNEQFFGPGTRLTVL.

The CDR3 coding sequence is TGTGCCAGCACTCGTTTCCAGGGGGCTCAGGGGAATGAGCAGTTCTTC. Translating gives CASTRFQGAQGNEQFF. The chain links TRBV2 to TRBJ2-1, with 8 bases aligning to TRBD1. The trim removed 7 bases at V and 7 bases at J, leaving 15 bases unmatched. The CDR3 length is 16 residues. Germline V gives CDR1 SNHLY, CDR2 FYNNEI. Full variable domain (outside the CDR3, taken from reference TRBV2 and TRBJ2-1): EPEVTQTPSHQVTQMGQEVILRCVPISNHLYFYWYRQILGQKVEFLVSFYNNEISEKSEIFDDQFSVERPDGSNFTLKIRSTKLEDSAMYFCASTRFQGAQGNEQFFGPGTRLTVL.

This chain uses TRBV5-4 with TRBJ1-3; no definite D call. From germline, CDR1 is SGHNT and CDR2 YYREEE (reference sequence). V lost 1 base to trimming and J lost 4 bases, with 15 bases between them. The CDR3 runs 16 residues. The chain's CDR3 is CASSLWPSTRGNTIYF. Here the CDR3 DNA reads TGTGCCAGCAGCTTGTGGCCGTCAACACGGGGAAACACCATATATTTT.

The V call is TRBV5-5, the J call TRBJ2-3; perhaps TRBD2 as D (6 bases). Germline V gives CDR1 SGHKS, CDR2 YYEKEE (reference sequence). V lost 3 bases and J lost 2, with 25 bases in between. CDR3 length equals 19 residues. CDR3 DNA: TGTGCCAGCAGCTCGGGACTTAGGGGCCGCCCCGCTCCCACAGATACGCAGTATTTT. Translating it yields CASSSGLRGRPAPTDTQYF.

The V call is TRBV28, the J call TRBJ1-2; 12 bases align to TRBD1. Unmatched junction bases numbered 12, after V lost 4 bases and J lost 3 bases. This CDR3 has 18 amino acids. Germline V gives CDR1 MDHEN, CDR2 SYDVKM. The CDR3 coding sequence is TGTGCCAGCAGTTCACCCGGGACAGGGGGCCAAGGCGACTATGGCTACACCTTC. As protein: CASSSPGTGGQGDYGYTF.

A single count supports this clone. This rearrangement joins TRBV19 to TRBJ2-7; D gene unclear. The CDR3 runs to 14 residues. CDR1 is LNHDA, CDR2 SQIVND, per germline (reference sequence). Trimming took off 3 bases at V and 1 base at J, with 10 bases between the two ends. Written as DNA, the CDR3 is TGTGCCAGTAGTATCGGTGGGATTTCCTACGAGCAGTACTTC. Translation gives CASSIGGISYEQYF.

The chain has TRBV4-2 and TRBJ2-2, with D hard to call. Trimming pared 2 bases from V and 4 bases from J, leaving 11 bases between. The CDR3 has 15 amino acids. The germline V gene has CDR1 LGHNA and CDR2 YNFKEQ. CDR3 nucleotides: TGTGCCAGCAGCCAATCGTCCAGGACCACCGGGGAGCTGTTTTTT. Translation gives CASSQSSRTTGELFF.

The rearrangement uses TRBV7-3 and TRBJ2-1; D is perhaps TRBD2 (7 bases). Deletions cut 5 bases from V and 7 bases from J, with 18 bases between. The CDR3 spans 15 residues. Germline values: CDR1 SGHTA, CDR2 FQGTGA. The CDR3 bases are TGTGCCAGCAGCCCCGGGAGAGGGGGGGTTAATGAGCAGTTCTTC. Its protein product is CASSPGRGGVNEQFF.

The chain combines TRBV6-1 with TRBJ2-3; D gene uncertain. The CDR3 extends over 15 amino acids. V shed 4 bases and J shed 6 bases, with 17 bases lying between them. CDR1 and CDR2 from the germline V gene are MNHNS and SASEGT. The DNA of the CDR3 is TGTGCCAGCAGTGCGTGGGTTAGCTCTGAGGATACGCAGTATTTT. Protein product: CASSAWVSSEDTQYF.